This is a list of T cell receptor beta chains from one sample in a study of shared clonotypes between healthy human individuals. Generated by immunoSEQ multiplex PCR, the TCRdb table keeps only in-frame clones and is missing some. The sample yields about 2.3 million clones, 85% to 95% seen once. Sequencing was done on a sample of naive CD4+ T cells from PBMCs. These receptors all stem from a man aged 18 to 35 in good health. Some clones in this sample may be carry-over from other donors' samples. The CDR3 runs from the conserved cysteine through the conserved F or W. Fields, in order: V gene, D gene, clone size, J gene, CDR3 protein, CDR3 DNA. The D gene is left open where the match is weak. Rows may omit the clone size; those that give it use once, few, many or a size class.

v_call: TRBV29-1
d_call: NA
clone_size: NA
j_call: TRBJ1-5
cdr3_aa: CSVVLRFSQPQHF
cdr3_nt: TGCAGCGTTGTCCTCAGGTTTAGTCAGCCCCAGCATTTT

v_call: TRBV7-2
d_call: TRBD1
clone_size: NA
j_call: TRBJ2-3
cdr3_aa: CASSFGWRTGWKDTQYF
cdr3_nt: TGTGCCAGCAGCTTCGGGTGGCGGACAGGGTGGAAAGATACGCAGTATTTT

v_call: TRBV11-2
d_call: NA
clone_size: NA
j_call: TRBJ1-4
cdr3_aa: CASSLVTNEKLFF
cdr3_nt: TGTGCCAGCAGCTTAGTCACTAATGAAAAACTGTTTTTT

v_call: TRBV5-1
d_call: TRBD2
clone_size: NA
j_call: TRBJ2-1
cdr3_aa: CASSPLLAGANNEQFF
cdr3_nt: TGCGCCAGCAGCCCCCTACTAGCGGGAGCGAACAATGAGCAGTTCTTC

v_call: TRBV19
d_call: NA
clone_size: NA
j_call: TRBJ1-5
cdr3_aa: CASTARPSGYNQPQHF
cdr3_nt: TGTGCCAGTACCGCAAGGCCTTCTGGGTACAATCAGCCCCAGCATTTT

v_call: TRBV20-1
d_call: NA
clone_size: NA
j_call: TRBJ2-1
cdr3_aa: CSANPSGGLFF
cdr3_nt: TGCAGTGCCAACCCGAGTGGAGGGCTGTTCTTC

v_call: TRBV28
d_call: NA
clone_size: NA
j_call: TRBJ2-7
cdr3_aa: CASSTPGDGTYEQYF
cdr3_nt: TGTGCCAGCAGCACGCCCGGGGACGGTACCTACGAGCAGTACTTC

v_call: TRBV29-1
d_call: TRBD2
clone_size: NA
j_call: TRBJ2-1
cdr3_aa: CSGIAGGPLSGAYNEQFF
cdr3_nt: TGCAGCGGAATAGCGGGAGGGCCGTTGTCGGGGGCCTACAATGAGCAGTTCTTC

v_call: TRBV7-9
d_call: NA
clone_size: NA
j_call: TRBJ1-2
cdr3_aa: CASSRPWGGRNGYTF
cdr3_nt: TGTGCCAGCAGCCGCCCGTGGGGGGGAAGGAATGGCTACACCTTC

v_call: TRBV19
d_call: NA
clone_size: few
j_call: TRBJ2-2
cdr3_aa: CASSILRQSTGELFF
cdr3_nt: TGTGCCAGTAGTATATTGAGACAAAGCACCGGGGAGCTGTTTTTT

v_call: TRBV18
d_call: NA
clone_size: NA
j_call: TRBJ2-5
cdr3_aa: CASSQLQGWQETQYF
cdr3_nt: TGTGCCAGCTCGCAGTTACAGGGCTGGCAAGAGACCCAGTACTTC

v_call: TRBV5-1
d_call: TRBD2
clone_size: NA
j_call: TRBJ2-1
cdr3_aa: CASSFYLAEGNEQFF
cdr3_nt: TGCGCCAGCAGCTTTTATCTAGCGGAAGGGAATGAGCAGTTCTTC

v_call: TRBV7-3
d_call: NA
clone_size: NA
j_call: TRBJ2-1
cdr3_aa: CASSLGLYNEQFF
cdr3_nt: TGTGCCAGCAGCCTGGGGCTCTACAATGAGCAGTTCTTC

v_call: TRBV7-8
d_call: TRBD2
clone_size: NA
j_call: TRBJ2-1
cdr3_aa: CASSPGLAGPNEQFF
cdr3_nt: TGTGCCAGCAGCCCGGGACTAGCGGGCCCCAATGAGCAGTTCTTC

v_call: TRBV20-1
d_call: NA
clone_size: NA
j_call: TRBJ2-2
cdr3_aa: CSALLAGELFF
cdr3_nt: TGCAGTGCTTTACTGGCCGGGGAGCTGTTTTTT

v_call: TRBV6-6
d_call: TRBD2
clone_size: NA
j_call: TRBJ2-7
cdr3_aa: CASTGSGRWYEQYF
cdr3_nt: TGTGCCTCCACCGGGAGCGGGAGGTGGTACGAGCAGTACTTC

v_call: TRBV7-3
d_call: TRBD1
clone_size: NA
j_call: TRBJ2-3
cdr3_aa: CASSPTGTEADTQYF
cdr3_nt: TGTGCCAGCAGCCCGACCGGGACAGAAGCAGATACGCAGTATTTT

v_call: TRBV5-1
d_call: NA
clone_size: once
j_call: TRBJ2-7
cdr3_aa: CASSFEQTYEQYF
cdr3_nt: TGCGCCAGCAGCTTTGAACAGACCTACGAGCAGTACTTC

v_call: TRBV9
d_call: NA
clone_size: NA
j_call: TRBJ2-3
cdr3_aa: CASSSPTSGTTDTQYF
cdr3_nt: TGTGCCAGCAGCTCCCCAACCTCGGGTACCACAGATACGCAGTATTTT

v_call: TRBV27
d_call: NA
clone_size: NA
j_call: TRBJ2-7
cdr3_aa: CASSPQGDEQYF
cdr3_nt: TGTGCCAGCAGTCCACAGGGAGACGAGCAGTACTTC

v_call: TRBV6-6
d_call: NA
clone_size: NA
j_call: TRBJ2-3
cdr3_aa: CASGESGSTDTQYF
cdr3_nt: TGTGCCAGCGGGGAAAGCGGGAGCACAGATACGCAGTATTTT

v_call: TRBV10-2
d_call: NA
clone_size: NA
j_call: TRBJ2-1
cdr3_aa: CASADFNEQFF
cdr3_nt: TGCGCCAGCGCCGACTTTAATGAGCAGTTCTTC

v_call: TRBV9
d_call: NA
clone_size: NA
j_call: TRBJ1-1
cdr3_aa: CASSVASDGNTEAFF
cdr3_nt: TGTGCCAGCAGCGTAGCAAGTGACGGTAACACTGAAGCTTTCTTT

v_call: TRBV5-4
d_call: NA
clone_size: NA
j_call: TRBJ2-7
cdr3_aa: CASSLGISAGPYEQYF
cdr3_nt: TGTGCCAGCAGCTTGGGAATAAGTGCGGGGCCCTACGAGCAGTACTTC

v_call: TRBV25-1
d_call: NA
clone_size: NA
j_call: TRBJ1-1
cdr3_aa: CATSRAGGDTEAFF
cdr3_nt: TGTGCCACCTCCCGGGCGGGTGGGGACACTGAAGCTTTCTTT

v_call: TRBV6-5
d_call: NA
clone_size: NA
j_call: TRBJ1-5
cdr3_aa: CASSSLRAWGQPQHF
cdr3_nt: TGTGCCAGCAGTTCCCTGAGGGCCTGGGGTCAGCCCCAGCATTTT

v_call: TRBV6-1
d_call: TRBD1
clone_size: once
j_call: TRBJ1-2
cdr3_aa: CASKEGATNYGYTF
cdr3_nt: TGTGCCAGCAAGGAGGGGGCGACTAACTATGGCTACACCTTC

v_call: TRBV5-1
d_call: TRBD1
clone_size: NA
j_call: TRBJ2-7
cdr3_aa: CASSLDGTGNSYEQYF
cdr3_nt: TGCGCCAGCAGCTTGGATGGGACAGGGAACTCCTACGAGCAGTACTTC

v_call: TRBV11-2
d_call: TRBD1
clone_size: NA
j_call: TRBJ2-3
cdr3_aa: CASSPTGQARTDTQYF
cdr3_nt: TGTGCCAGCAGCCCGACGGGACAGGCCCGCACAGATACGCAGTATTTT

v_call: TRBV7-9
d_call: TRBD2
clone_size: NA
j_call: TRBJ2-7
cdr3_aa: CASSERGLAGGSSYEQYF
cdr3_nt: TGTGCCAGCAGCGAAAGGGGACTAGCGGGAGGGAGCTCCTACGAGCAGTACTTC

v_call: TRBV28
d_call: TRBD2
clone_size: NA
j_call: TRBJ2-7
cdr3_aa: CASSFRLAGAYEQYF
cdr3_nt: TGTGCCAGCAGTTTCCGCCTAGCGGGAGCGTACGAGCAGTACTTC

v_call: TRBV6-5
d_call: TRBD2
clone_size: NA
j_call: TRBJ2-1
cdr3_aa: CASRTSGYNEQFF
cdr3_nt: TGTGCCAGCCGGACTAGCGGGTACAATGAGCAGTTCTTC

v_call: TRBV6-6
d_call: TRBD2
clone_size: NA
j_call: TRBJ2-7
cdr3_aa: CASSYWREGVEQYF
cdr3_nt: TGTGCCAGCAGTTACTGGCGGGAGGGCGTCGAGCAGTACTTC

v_call: TRBV27
d_call: TRBD1
clone_size: NA
j_call: TRBJ1-6
cdr3_aa: CASSLTPGQFNSPLHF
cdr3_nt: TGTGCCAGCAGTTTAACCCCGGGACAGTTTAATTCACCCCTCCACTTT

v_call: TRBV10-3
d_call: NA
clone_size: NA
j_call: TRBJ1-2
cdr3_aa: CAISESRTNANYGYTF
cdr3_nt: TGTGCCATCAGTGAGTCTAGGACGAATGCTAACTATGGCTACACCTTC

v_call: TRBV7-2
d_call: TRBD1
clone_size: NA
j_call: TRBJ2-4
cdr3_aa: CASSADRGGHIQYF
cdr3_nt: TGTGCCAGCAGCGCTGACAGGGGGGGACACATTCAGTACTTC

v_call: TRBV5-6
d_call: NA
clone_size: NA
j_call: TRBJ1-1
cdr3_aa: CASSFSPTTNTEAFF
cdr3_nt: TGTGCCAGCAGCTTCTCTCCCACTACTAACACTGAAGCTTTCTTT

v_call: TRBV6-1
d_call: TRBD1
clone_size: NA
j_call: TRBJ2-3
cdr3_aa: CASSAGQGDTQYF
cdr3_nt: TGTGCCAGCAGTGCGGGACAGGGGGATACGCAGTATTTT

v_call: TRBV11-2
d_call: TRBD1
clone_size: once
j_call: TRBJ2-3
cdr3_aa: CASSTDRAGLDTQYF
cdr3_nt: TGTGCCAGCAGTACGGACAGGGCTGGCTTAGATACGCAGTATTTT

v_call: TRBV6-1
d_call: TRBD1
clone_size: NA
j_call: TRBJ1-5
cdr3_aa: CASLDRGSNQPQHF
cdr3_nt: TGTGCCAGTCTAGACAGGGGTAGCAATCAGCCCCAGCATTTT

v_call: TRBV27
d_call: NA
clone_size: NA
j_call: TRBJ2-7
cdr3_aa: CASRRYEGTNYEQYF
cdr3_nt: TGTGCCAGCCGACGTTATGAGGGGACCAACTACGAGCAGTACTTC

v_call: TRBV11-2
d_call: NA
clone_size: NA
j_call: TRBJ1-2
cdr3_aa: CASSLEESYGYTF
cdr3_nt: TGTGCCAGCAGCTTAGAGGAGAGCTATGGCTACACCTTC

v_call: TRBV6-5
d_call: NA
clone_size: NA
j_call: TRBJ1-1
cdr3_aa: CASSYSGLKAGTEAFF
cdr3_nt: TGTGCCAGCAGTTACTCGGGACTTAAAGCGGGAACTGAAGCTTTCTTT

v_call: TRBV7-9
d_call: NA
clone_size: NA
j_call: TRBJ1-2
cdr3_aa: CASSLPEGRPPGYTF
cdr3_nt: TGTGCCAGCAGCTTACCGGAAGGGCGGCCTCCTGGCTACACCTTC

v_call: TRBV18
d_call: TRBD1
clone_size: once
j_call: TRBJ2-7
cdr3_aa: CASSPGTGIYEQYF
cdr3_nt: TGTGCCAGCTCACCCGGGACAGGGATCTACGAGCAGTACTTC

v_call: TRBV7-3
d_call: NA
clone_size: NA
j_call: TRBJ1-1
cdr3_aa: CASSLYGGMNTEAFF
cdr3_nt: TGTGCCAGCAGCTTATATGGGGGCATGAACACTGAAGCTTTCTTT

v_call: TRBV27
d_call: NA
clone_size: once
j_call: TRBJ2-7
cdr3_aa: CASAPVKQYF
cdr3_nt: TGTGCCAGCGCCCCGGTGAAGCAGTACTTC

v_call: TRBV18
d_call: NA
clone_size: NA
j_call: TRBJ1-1
cdr3_aa: CASSPQITEAFF
cdr3_nt: TGTGCCAGCTCACCACAGATCACTGAAGCTTTCTTT

v_call: TRBV9
d_call: TRBD2
clone_size: NA
j_call: TRBJ2-1
cdr3_aa: CASSVTSGSYTEQFF
cdr3_nt: TGTGCCAGCAGCGTGACTAGCGGGAGTTACACTGAGCAGTTCTTC

v_call: TRBV18
d_call: NA
clone_size: NA
j_call: TRBJ2-3
cdr3_aa: CASSPGLPGTDTQYF
cdr3_nt: TGTGCCAGCTCACCAGGCCTCCCTGGCACAGATACGCAGTATTTT

v_call: TRBV5-1
d_call: TRBD2
clone_size: NA
j_call: TRBJ2-7
cdr3_aa: CASSSSGSQSYEQYF
cdr3_nt: TGCGCCAGCAGCTCTAGCGGGAGCCAATCCTACGAGCAGTACTTC

v_call: TRBV14
d_call: TRBD1
clone_size: NA
j_call: TRBJ1-2
cdr3_aa: CASSPTRQGAYGYTF
cdr3_nt: TGTGCCAGCAGTCCTACGAGACAGGGGGCTTATGGCTACACCTTC

v_call: TRBV7-3
d_call: NA
clone_size: NA
j_call: TRBJ1-1
cdr3_aa: CASSLVRVSEREAFF
cdr3_nt: TGTGCCAGCAGCTTAGTCCGGGTCTCCGAGAGGGAAGCTTTCTTT

v_call: TRBV7-3
d_call: NA
clone_size: once
j_call: TRBJ2-7
cdr3_aa: CASSGGASYEQYF
cdr3_nt: TGTGCCAGCAGCGGAGGAGCCTCCTACGAGCAGTACTTC

v_call: TRBV7-9
d_call: NA
clone_size: NA
j_call: TRBJ1-1
cdr3_aa: CASSLLRESKVFF
cdr3_nt: TGTGCCAGCAGCTTATTACGGGAGTCGAAAGTTTTCTTT